This T cell receptor beta chain was documented in a study of blood T cell repertoires in COVID-19. Overall study context: Some COVID-19 samples were acute and others convalescent; all came from the United States, Italy and Spain. T cells, B-cell-depleted T cells, or PBMCs supplied cDNA or gDNA.

Per the original data handling: Reference gene primers were amplified, and this amplification served to estimate nucleated cell counts. The assay was immunoSEQ multiplex PCR, and TCRdb's table has in-frame clones only and misses some. V, J and clone size were drawn from that table, and D and trimming were deduced from the DNA. The sample lists hundreds of thousands of clones; roughly 87% were seen once. Per the germline V gene, CDR1 is KGHSH and CDR2 is LQKENI. V was shortened by 2 bases and J by 1 base, with 5 bases between the two germline ends. This CDR3 comprises 13 residues. This clonotype originated in a human donor in a cohort sampled during active COVID-19. J is TRBJ2-5 and V is TRBV18; unclear D gene. The sample comprised peripheral blood. The CDR3 DNA sequence: TGTGCCAGCTCACCATCTATCCAAGAGACCCAGTACTTC. It translates to CASSPSIQETQYF.